This T cell receptor beta chain was found in a study of human T cells and chemical hapten exposure. TCRdb re-derived calls from the RACE reads in MiXCR, one entry per CDR3 protein. This repertoire shows 370,000 or so distinct CDR3 sequences, 4% to 5.5% found once; its top ten account for 2% to 2.5%. A few counts support this clonotype. Antigen unknown. Time point defined: patch test 1, 2 weeks after DPC sensitization. As for treatment: therapeutic diphenylcyclopropenone sensitization with weekly scalp DPC. The study's findings and limits: Once DPC sensitization occurred, TCRs above 1 in 1000 frequency showed no change.

The sample was whole blood, taken in connection with sensitization to the hapten diphenylcyclopropenone (DPC). This receptor was identified in a woman aged 45-65 years with alopecia areata. Some clones in this sample may be carry-over from other donors' samples.

CDR3 in DNA: TGTGCCAGCAGCCAAATCGGAGGGGTTGAGACCCAGTACTTC. It is translated as CASSQIGGVETQYF. The rearrangement links TRBV3-1 to TRBJ2-5; TRBD2 is a possible D gene (6 bases). The CDR3 consists of 14 residues. Germline V gene sequence: CDR1 LGHDT, CDR2 YNNKEL (reference sequence). The ends were cut back, 2 bases at V and 5 bases at J, with 12 bases in the middle.